This T cell receptor (beta chain) was identified in a study of cytotoxic CD8 clonotypes in ibrutinib-treated CLL. TCRdb's table, derived via immunoSEQ multiplex PCR, lists solely in-frame clones and lacks some. The sample holds fewer than 400,000 clones; roughly 67% are singletons and the top ten take around 6.5%. This clone was observed a handful of times. What it binds is not known. Findings and caveats of the study: Contraction or stability on treatment characterized the public clonotypes, which were uncommon.

The clonotype comes from a human donor with chronic lymphocytic leukemia. The material was PBMCs, obtained after 36 months of ibrutinib treatment.

CDR3 sequence (DNA): TGCAGCATAGGGGTTAGCGGGGAGCTGTTTTTT. Translation: CSIGVSGELFF. The rearrangement links TRBV29-1 to TRBJ2-2, with D tentatively TRBD1 (5 bases). This CDR3 has 11 amino acids. V gave up 8 bases and J gave up 7 bases, with 11 bases separating them. Looked up from germline, CDR1 is SQVTM and CDR2 is ANQGSEA.